This T cell receptor beta chain was obtained from a study of blood T cell repertoires in COVID-19. As for the study in general: Acute-phase and convalescent COVID-19 samples originated in the United States, Italy and Spain. Sources were T cells, B-cell-depleted T cells, or PBMCs; the material itself was cDNA or gDNA.

Germline V CDR1 and CDR2: MDHEN, SYDVKM. The CDR3 is 13 residues long. V shed 11 bases, J shed 4 bases, and the junction held 10 bases outside the gene matches. Under the authors' procedure: Counts of nucleated cells, estimated from reference gene primer amplification, were obtained. Only in-frame clones appear in the TCRdb table, and some are missing; sequencing was by immunoSEQ multiplex PCR. V and J calls and clone size are as listed in that table; D and trimming were resolved from the DNA. Among about 240,000 clones, around 87% were seen once, and the ten largest hold 7.2%. Material: peripheral blood. The origin of this receptor is a man in his fifties or sixties who had recovered from COVID-19. The V gene is TRBV28, the J gene TRBJ2-7, with 8 bases that match TRBD2. CDR3: CASGDGGGYEQYF. Written as DNA, the CDR3 is TGTGCCTCGGGTGACGGGGGGGGATACGAGCAGTACTTC.